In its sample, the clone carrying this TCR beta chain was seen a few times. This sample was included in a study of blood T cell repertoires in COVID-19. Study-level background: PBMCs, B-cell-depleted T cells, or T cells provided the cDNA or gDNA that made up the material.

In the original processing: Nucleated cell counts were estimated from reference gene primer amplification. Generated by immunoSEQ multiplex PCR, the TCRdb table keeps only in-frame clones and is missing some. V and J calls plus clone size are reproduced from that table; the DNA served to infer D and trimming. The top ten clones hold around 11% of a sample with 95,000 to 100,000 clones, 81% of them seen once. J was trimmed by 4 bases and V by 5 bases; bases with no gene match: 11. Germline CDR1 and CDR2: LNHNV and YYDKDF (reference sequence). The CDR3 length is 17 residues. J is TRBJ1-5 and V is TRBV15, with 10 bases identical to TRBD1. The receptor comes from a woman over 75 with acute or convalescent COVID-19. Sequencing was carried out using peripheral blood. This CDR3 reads CATSGRPGTGANQPQHF. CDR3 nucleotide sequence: TGTGCCACCAGCGGACGACCCGGGACAGGGGCAAATCAGCCCCAGCATTTT.